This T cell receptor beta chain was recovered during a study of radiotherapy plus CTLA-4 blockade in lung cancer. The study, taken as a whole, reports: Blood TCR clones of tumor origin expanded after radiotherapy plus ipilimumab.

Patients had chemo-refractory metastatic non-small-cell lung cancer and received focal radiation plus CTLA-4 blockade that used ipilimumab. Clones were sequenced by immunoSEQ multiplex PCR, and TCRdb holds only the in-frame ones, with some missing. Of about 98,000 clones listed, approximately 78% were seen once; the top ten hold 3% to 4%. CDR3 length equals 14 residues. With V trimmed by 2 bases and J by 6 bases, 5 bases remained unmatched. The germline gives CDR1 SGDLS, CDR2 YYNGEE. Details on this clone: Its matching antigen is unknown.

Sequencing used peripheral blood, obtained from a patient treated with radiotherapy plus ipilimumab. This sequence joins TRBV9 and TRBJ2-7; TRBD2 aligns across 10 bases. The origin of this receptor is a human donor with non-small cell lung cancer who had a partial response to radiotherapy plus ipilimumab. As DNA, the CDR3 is TGTGCCAGCAGCGTCGAACTAGCGGGATCCGAGCAGTACTTC. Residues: CASSVELAGSEQYF.